This T cell receptor beta chain is drawn from a study of shared clonotypes between healthy human individuals. Germline loops: CDR1 SGHNT, CDR2 YYREEE (reference sequence). This CDR3 comprises 17 residues. V lost 2 bases and J lost 5; bases outside the gene matches: 9. As concerns this clone: Its specificity is not known.

Naive CD8 cells, CD45RO-negative and positively selected for CCR7, excluded terminally differentiated effector memory CD45RA+ cells. Whole-study results and caveats: Among donors, clonotype sharing was expected to be affected by sequencing depth. A generally larger estimated richness was seen in naive subsets than in memory subsets. Although depth was large, rarefaction showed that sequencing of the sorted subsets was incomplete.

Genomic DNA of each subset was evenly split across several immunoSEQ plates. Produced via immunoSEQ multiplex PCR; TCRdb's table is partial and in-frame only. The table shows approximately 590,000 clones, with 95% occurring only once. Material for sequencing was naive CD8+ T cells sorted from blood. This receptor was taken from a woman aged 30 to 39 in good health. The chain combines TRBV5-4 with TRBJ2-2; 10 bases are a match to TRBD2. The CDR3 spells CASSLEPGLATTGELFF. The CDR3 DNA follows: TGTGCCAGCAGCTTAGAGCCGGGACTAGCGACGACCGGGGAGCTGTTTTTT. The full variable domain, rest sourced from reference TRBV5-4 and TRBJ2-2, is ETGVTQSPTHLIKTRGQQVTLRCSSQSGHNTVSWYQQALGQGPQFIFQYYREEENGRGNFPPRFSGLQFPNYSSELNVNALELDDSALYLCASSLEPGLATTGELFFGEGSRLTVL.